This TCR beta chain originates from a study of T cell responses to AZD1222 COVID-19 vaccine. The study, taken as a whole, reports: Among vaccine-associated CD4 TCRs, coverage spanned spike, with dominance at 160-218 and 743-854. Baseline testing showed seropositivity in only a handful of AZD1222 recipients. Donors were largely white British and mainly female; clonal diversity was possibly underestimated.

On this clone: The antigen is unknown.

Sequencing was performed with immunoSEQ multiplex PCR; in TCRdb, only in-frame clones are kept and a portion is missing. The top ten clones hold 5.5% to 8% of a sample with roughly 150,000 clones, about 85% of them seen once. The source of this sequence is an adult who had recovered from COVID-19. This specimen was peripheral blood, taken after recovery from COVID-19.

CDR3 bases: TGTGCCAGCAGCCCCGTACATAACACCGGGGAGCTGTTTTTT. This codes for CASSPVHNTGELFF. The J gene is TRBJ2-2, the V gene TRBV7-2; D is undetermined. This CDR3 comprises 14 residues. Germline loops: CDR1 SGHTA, CDR2 FQGNSA. The V end lost 5 bases, the J end lost 2 bases, and 9 bases lay between the germline ends.